The entry that follows covers one T cell receptor beta chain sequence. No antigen is known for it. The sample belongs to a study of OX40 agonist ivuxolimab in advanced cancers. Across the study: Those treated in dose escalation had hepatocellular carcinoma, melanoma, renal cell cancer or head and neck cancer. Study findings and constraints: Low levels of normalized T-cell clonal expansion also appeared in some nonresponders. The study did not work out the antigen specificity of the expanded peripheral T cells.

Produced via immunoSEQ multiplex PCR; TCRdb's table is partial and in-frame only. The profile shows nearly 45,000 clones, roughly nine tenths of them singletons. Per the germline V gene, CDR1 is SQVTM and CDR2 is ANQGSEA. The CDR3 is 11 residues long. Between the trimmed V and J ends, which lost 8 bases and 3 bases, there was a span of 10 bases. Sampling of blood occurred at baseline, cycle 4 day 1, and cycle 7 day 1. V is TRBV29-1 and J is TRBJ1-2, with D possibly being TRBD1 (5 bases). Material: CD4+ or CD8+ T cells sorted from blood, obtained in a trial of the OX40 agonist ivuxolimab. This receptor was taken from an adult with an advanced solid tumor such as melanoma, head and neck, liver or kidney cancer. The CDR3 DNA is TGCAGCCTAGGGGTGGACTATGGCTACACCTTC. It is translated as CSLGVDYGYTF.